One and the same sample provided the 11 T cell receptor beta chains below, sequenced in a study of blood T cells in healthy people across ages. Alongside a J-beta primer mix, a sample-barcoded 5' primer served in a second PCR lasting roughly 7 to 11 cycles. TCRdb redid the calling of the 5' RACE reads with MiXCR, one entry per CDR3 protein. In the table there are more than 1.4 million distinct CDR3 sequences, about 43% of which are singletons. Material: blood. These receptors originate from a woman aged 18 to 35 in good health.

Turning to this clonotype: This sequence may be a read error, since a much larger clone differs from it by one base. This CDR3 reads CASSTSGGQGYKEQFF. CDR3 DNA: TGCGCCAGCAGCACCTCGGGTGGACAGGGCTACAAGGAGCAGTTCTTC. V usage is TRBV5-1 and J usage is TRBJ2-1, with TRBD1 matching 8 bases. In germline, CDR1 is SGHRS, CDR2 YFSETQ. The CDR3 is made up of 16 amino acids.

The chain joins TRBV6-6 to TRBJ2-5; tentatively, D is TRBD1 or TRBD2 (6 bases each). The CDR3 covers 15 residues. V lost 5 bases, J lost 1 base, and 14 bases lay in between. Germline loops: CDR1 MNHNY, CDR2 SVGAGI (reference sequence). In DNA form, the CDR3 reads TGTGCCAGCAGTACCGGCTGGGGGGCCCAAGAGACCCAGTACTTC. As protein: CASSTGWGAQETQYF.

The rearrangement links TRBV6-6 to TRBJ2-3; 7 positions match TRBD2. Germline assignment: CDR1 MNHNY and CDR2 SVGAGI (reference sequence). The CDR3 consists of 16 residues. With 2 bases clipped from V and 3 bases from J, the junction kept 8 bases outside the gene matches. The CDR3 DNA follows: TGTGCCAGCAGTTACGGGGCGCGGGAGAGGACAGATACGCAGTATTTT. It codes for CASSYGARERTDTQYF.

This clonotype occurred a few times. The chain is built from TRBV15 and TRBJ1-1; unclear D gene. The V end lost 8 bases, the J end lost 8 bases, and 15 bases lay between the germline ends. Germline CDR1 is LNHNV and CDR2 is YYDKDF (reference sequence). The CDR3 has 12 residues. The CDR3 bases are TGTGCCACCCTAGGCCCGGAACGGGAAGCTTTCTTT. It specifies CATLGPEREAFF.

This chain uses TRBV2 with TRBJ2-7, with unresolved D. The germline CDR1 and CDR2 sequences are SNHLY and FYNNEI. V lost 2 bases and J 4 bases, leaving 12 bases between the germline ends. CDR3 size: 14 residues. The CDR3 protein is CASSETNLRYEQYF. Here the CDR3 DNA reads TGTGCCAGCAGTGAAACTAACTTGAGGTACGAGCAGTACTTC.

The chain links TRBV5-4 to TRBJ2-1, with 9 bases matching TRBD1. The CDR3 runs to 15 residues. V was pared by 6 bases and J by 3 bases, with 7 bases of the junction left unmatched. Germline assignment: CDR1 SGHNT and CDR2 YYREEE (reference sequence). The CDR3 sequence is CASTTGTGIYNEQFF. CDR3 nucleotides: TGTGCCAGCACCACCGGGACAGGGATCTACAATGAGCAGTTCTTC.

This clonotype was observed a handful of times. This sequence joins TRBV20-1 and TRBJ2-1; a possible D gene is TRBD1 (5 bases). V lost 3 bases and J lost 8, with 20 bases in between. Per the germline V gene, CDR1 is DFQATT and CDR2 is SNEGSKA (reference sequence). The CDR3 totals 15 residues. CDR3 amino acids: CSARVWGLQRYEQFF. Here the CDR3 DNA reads TGCAGTGCTAGGGTATGGGGCCTCCAGAGATATGAGCAGTTCTTC.

CDR3 DNA: TGTGCCAGCAGCGGTACCATAGCGGGAGTTCGGGATACGCAGTATTTT. It is translated as CASSGTIAGVRDTQYF. The chain links TRBV14 to TRBJ2-3; the match to TRBD2 covers 9 bases. This CDR3 has 16 amino acids. Unmatched junction bases numbered 12, after V lost 5 bases and J lost 6 bases. Germline V gives CDR1 SGHDN, CDR2 FVKESK.

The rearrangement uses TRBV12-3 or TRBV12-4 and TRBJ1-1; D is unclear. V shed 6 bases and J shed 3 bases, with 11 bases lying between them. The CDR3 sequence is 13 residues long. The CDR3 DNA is TGTGCCAGCAGCCCAGCCACCTACACTGAAGCTTTCTTT. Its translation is CASSPATYTEAFF.

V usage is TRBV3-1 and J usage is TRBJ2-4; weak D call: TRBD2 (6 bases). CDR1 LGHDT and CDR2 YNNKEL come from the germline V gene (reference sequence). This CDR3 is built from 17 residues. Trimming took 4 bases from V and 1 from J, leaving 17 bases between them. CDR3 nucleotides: TGTGCCAGCAGCCGAGTTGGGACTGGTACGGCCAAAAACATTCAGTACTTC. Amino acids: CASSRVGTGTAKNIQYF.

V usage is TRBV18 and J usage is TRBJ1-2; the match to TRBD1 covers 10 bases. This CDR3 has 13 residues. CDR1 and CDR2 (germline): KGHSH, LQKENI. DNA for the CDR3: TGTGTCGTGGCGAGACAGGGGGCGGAAGGCTACACCTTC. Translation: CVVARQGAEGYTF.